These 11 T cell receptor beta chains came from one sample sequenced in a study of blood T cell repertoires in COVID-19. Profiling relied on immunoSEQ multiplex PCR, and the TCRdb table lists in-frame clones only, not all of them. The data contain about 220,000 clones, around 84% of them seen just once; the ten biggest clones take up about 20%. The material sequenced was peripheral blood. The receptors were sampled from a man aged 25-45 years with active or convalescent COVID-19.

The chain carries TRBV4-2 and TRBJ2-7, with 7 bases that match TRBD2. Unmatched junction bases numbered 3, after V lost 0 bases and J lost 1 base. The CDR3 is 15 residues long. From germline, CDR1 is LGHNA and CDR2 YNFKEQ. CDR3 DNA sequence: TGTGCCAGCAGCCAAGATTTCGGGGGGTCCTACGAGCAGTACTTC. Its protein product is CASSQDFGGSYEQYF.

This clone appeared a single time. The rearrangement uses TRBV6-5 and TRBJ2-1; the match to TRBD2 covers 8 bases. CDR3 length: 12 amino acids. Trimming cost V 2 bases and J 12 bases; bases outside gene matches: 3. CDR1 is MNHEY, CDR2 SVGAGI, per germline. The CDR3 DNA reads TGTGCCAGCAGTTACCCGGGGGGGTGGCAGTTCTTC. As protein: CASSYPGGWQFF.

This sequence joins TRBV19 and TRBJ1-1; maybe TRBD1 (5 bases). The germline CDR1 and CDR2 sequences are LNHDA and SQIVND (reference sequence). Between the trimmed V and J ends, which lost 4 bases and 4 bases, there was a span of 7 bases. The CDR3 has 12 residues. CDR3: CASSKRGTEAFF. CDR3 sequence (DNA): TGTGCCAGTAGTAAAAGGGGCACTGAAGCTTTCTTT.

This clone was counted once. The chain recombines TRBV12-2 with TRBJ2-7; TRBD2 reflects the table's D call only, with no check against the DNA. TRBV12-2 is a known pseudogene. The CDR3 has 14 amino acids. The CDR3 nucleotides read TGTGCAAGTCCCTGGACTAGCGGGGTCTACGAGCAGTACTTC. This translates into CASPWTSGVYEQYF.

The rearrangement joins TRBV5-4 to TRBJ1-2, with a tentative D call TRBD1 (5 bases). The CDR3 contains 15 residues. CDR1 is SGHNT, CDR2 YYREEE, per germline (reference sequence). V was trimmed by 4 bases and J by 0 bases, leaving 13 bases between them. The CDR3 is CASSLSTATNYGYTF. In nucleotides, the CDR3 is TGTGCCAGCAGCCTGTCGACAGCCACTAACTATGGCTACACCTTC.

The CDR3 DNA is TGTGCCAGCAGCCTAGCCGGGACTTCCAAAGAGACCCAGTACTTC. It yields the protein CASSLAGTSKETQYF. V gene TRBV11-2 combines with J gene TRBJ2-5; a weak D match, TRBD2 (6 bases). CDR3 length equals 15 residues. V lost 5 bases and J 3 bases, leaving 16 bases between the germline ends. Germline-derived CDR1 and CDR2 are SGHAT and FQNNGV. Combining the CDR3 with reference TRBV11-2 and TRBJ2-5 gives the whole variable domain EAGVAQSPRYKIIEKRQSVAFWCNPISGHATLYWYQQILGQGPKLLIQFQNNGVVDDSQLPKDRFSAERLKGVDSTLKIQPAKLEDSAVYLCASSLAGTSKETQYFGPGTRLLVL.

The rearrangement joins TRBV4-2 to TRBJ1-2, with 7 bases that match TRBD1. The CDR3 is made up of 16 amino acids. J lost 1 base, V lost 1 base, and 6 bases had no gene match. Germline CDR1 and CDR2: LGHNA and YNFKEQ. CDR3 region: CASSQVEGANNYGYTF. In DNA, the CDR3 is TGTGCCAGCAGCCAAGTTGAGGGGGCCAATAACTATGGCTACACCTTC.

The CDR3 DNA is TGTGCCAGCAGCCCTTTTATGGGCGCTTCCTACGAGCAGTACTTC. Protein product: CASSPFMGASYEQYF. The chain employs TRBV3-1 (or the pseudogene TRBV3-2) and TRBJ2-7; no firm D call. Germline V lookup: CDR1 LGHDT, CDR2 YNNKEL (reference sequence). The CDR3 extends over 15 amino acids. The V end was cut by 4 bases, the J end by 1 base, with 14 bases between.

The J gene is TRBJ2-1, the V gene TRBV5-1; TRBD2 matches 7 bases. The CDR3 is 13 amino acids. With 6 bases clipped from V and 5 bases from J, the junction kept 5 bases outside the gene matches. From germline, CDR1 is SGHRS and CDR2 YFSETQ. In DNA, the CDR3 is TGCGCCAGCACCCCGGGACTAAACAATGAGCAGTTCTTC. It yields the protein CASTPGLNNEQFF.

The J gene is TRBJ1-5, the V gene TRBV6-6; perhaps TRBD1 as D (5 bases). The CDR3 covers 13 residues. CDR1 MNHNY and CDR2 SVGAGI come from the germline V gene (reference sequence). V lost 4 bases and J lost 5, with 9 bases in between. The CDR3 loop reads CASSSGEHQPQHF. Here the CDR3 DNA reads TGTGCCAGCAGTTCGGGGGAGCATCAGCCCCAGCATTTT.

The gene calls are TRBV30 and TRBJ1-2, with TRBD1 as a possible D gene (5 bases). Looked up from germline, CDR1 is GTSNPN and CDR2 is SVGIG (reference sequence). The CDR3 sequence is 16 residues long. V was clipped by 2 bases and J by 0 bases, with 16 bases between them. DNA for the CDR3: TGTGCCTGGAGTCGACAGACAGAACTCTCTAACTATGGCTACACCTTC. It yields the protein CAWSRQTELSNYGYTF.